The sequence of this T cell receptor beta chain was determined in a study of T-cell reconstitution after alpha-beta-depleted transplantation in children. Germline V gene sequence: CDR1 DFQATT, CDR2 SNEGSKA (reference sequence). CDR3 size: 12 residues. V lost 1 base and J 5 bases, leaving 8 bases between the germline ends. This clonotype has a count of ten or more. A TCRbeta library incorporating unique molecular identifiers was prepared. From the PCR reads, TCRdb called clonotypes with MiXCR, one entry per CDR3 protein. The sample shows about 280,000 distinct CDR3 sequences, around 10% of them seen only once.

This sequence originates from a male patient between 2 and 10 years old who had a stem cell transplant for chronic granulomatous disease, so the T cells may come from the graft donor. This specimen was peripheral blood, taken 180 days after TCRalphabeta/CD19-depleted stem cell transplant. The V gene is TRBV20-1, the J gene TRBJ2-5; D unclear. The CDR3 bases are TGCAGTGCTAGAGGTGTCTGGGAGACCCAGTACTTC. Translating gives CSARGVWETQYF.